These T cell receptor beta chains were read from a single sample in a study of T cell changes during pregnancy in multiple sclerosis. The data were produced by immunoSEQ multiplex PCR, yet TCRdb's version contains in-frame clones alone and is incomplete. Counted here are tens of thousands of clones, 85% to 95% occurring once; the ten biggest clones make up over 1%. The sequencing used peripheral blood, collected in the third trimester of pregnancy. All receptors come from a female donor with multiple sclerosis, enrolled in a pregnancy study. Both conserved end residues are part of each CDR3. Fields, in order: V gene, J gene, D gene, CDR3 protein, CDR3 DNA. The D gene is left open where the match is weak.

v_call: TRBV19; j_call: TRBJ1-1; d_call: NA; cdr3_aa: CASSIGGGAEAFF; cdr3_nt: TGTGCCAGTAGTATAGGGGGAGGGGCCGAAGCTTTCTTT
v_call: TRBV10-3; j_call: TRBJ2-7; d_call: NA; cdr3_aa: CAISSGAYEQYF; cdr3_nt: TGTGCCATCTCTTCGGGGGCCTACGAGCAGTACTTC
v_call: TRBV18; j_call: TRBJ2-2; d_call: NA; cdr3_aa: CASSPQGGPTGELFF; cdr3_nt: TGTGCCAGCTCACCACAGGGAGGCCCCACCGGGGAGCTGTTTTTT
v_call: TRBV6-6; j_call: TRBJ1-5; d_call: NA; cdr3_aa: CASRTGVGNQPQHF; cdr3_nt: TGTGCCAGCCGTACCGGGGTGGGCAATCAGCCCCAGCATTTT
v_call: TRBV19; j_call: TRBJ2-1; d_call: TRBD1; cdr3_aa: CASSTAGTGNEQFF; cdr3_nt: TGTGCCAGTAGTACGGCCGGGACAGGGAATGAGCAGTTCTTC
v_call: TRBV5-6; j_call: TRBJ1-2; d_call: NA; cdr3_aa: CASSLEMGGRGYTF; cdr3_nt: TGTGCCAGCAGCTTGGAGATGGGAGGGAGAGGCTACACCTTC
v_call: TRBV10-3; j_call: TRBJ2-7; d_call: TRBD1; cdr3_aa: CAITPTGSEQYF; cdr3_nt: TGTGCCATCACTCCGACAGGGAGCGAGCAGTACTTC
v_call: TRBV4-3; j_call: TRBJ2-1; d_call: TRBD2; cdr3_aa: CASSQDGAGAYNEQFF; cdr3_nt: TGCGCCAGCAGCCAAGACGGAGCGGGAGCCTACAATGAGCAGTTCTTC
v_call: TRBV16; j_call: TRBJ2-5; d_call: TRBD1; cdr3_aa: CASTPRDRGQETQYF; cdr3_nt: TGTGCCAGCACCCCCCGGGACAGGGGCCAAGAGACCCAGTACTTC
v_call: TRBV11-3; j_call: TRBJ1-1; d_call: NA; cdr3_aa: CASSSNTNTEAFF; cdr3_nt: TGTGCCAGCAGCTCCAACACGAACACTGAAGCTTTCTTT
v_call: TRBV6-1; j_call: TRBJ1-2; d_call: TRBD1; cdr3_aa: CASSEEGQGEGYGYTF; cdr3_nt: TGTGCCAGCAGTGAGGAGGGACAGGGGGAAGGCTATGGCTACACCTTC
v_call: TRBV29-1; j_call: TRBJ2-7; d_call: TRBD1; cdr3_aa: CSGPGQGRHEQYF; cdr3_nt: TGCAGCGGGCCGGGACAGGGTAGACACGAGCAGTACTTC
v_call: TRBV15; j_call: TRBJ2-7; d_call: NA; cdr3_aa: CATSREAARVYEQYF; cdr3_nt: TGTGCCACCAGCAGAGAGGCGGCCCGGGTTTACGAGCAGTACTTC
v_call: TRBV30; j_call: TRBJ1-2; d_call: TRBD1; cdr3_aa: CALYRGRLRIYGYTF; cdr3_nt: TGTGCCTTGTACAGGGGGCGATTGCGGATTTATGGCTACACCTTC
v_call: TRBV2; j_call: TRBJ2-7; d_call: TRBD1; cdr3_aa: CASTPTGEGEQYF; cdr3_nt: TGTGCCAGCACCCCTACAGGGGAAGGCGAGCAGTACTTC
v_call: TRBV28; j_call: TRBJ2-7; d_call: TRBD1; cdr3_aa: CASSSEGATYYEQYF; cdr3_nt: TGTGCCAGCAGTTCCGAGGGGGCCACCTACTACGAGCAGTACTTC
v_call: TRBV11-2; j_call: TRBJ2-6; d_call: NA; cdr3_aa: CASSPWGRGESGANVLTF; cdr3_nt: TGTGCCAGCAGCCCCTGGGGCAGGGGAGAGAGTGGGGCCAACGTCCTGACTTTC
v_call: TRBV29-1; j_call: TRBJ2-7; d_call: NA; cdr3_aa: CSVEDGPYEQYF; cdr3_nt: TGCAGCGTTGAAGATGGCCCGTACGAGCAGTACTTC
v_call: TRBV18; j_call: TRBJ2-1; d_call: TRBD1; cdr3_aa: CASSPLRGRSAYNEQFF; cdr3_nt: TGTGCCAGCTCACCTCTCAGGGGGCGGAGTGCGTACAATGAGCAGTTCTTC
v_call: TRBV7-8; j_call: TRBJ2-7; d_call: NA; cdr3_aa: CASDLVYEQYF; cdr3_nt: TGTGCCAGCGACCTAGTCTACGAGCAGTACTTC
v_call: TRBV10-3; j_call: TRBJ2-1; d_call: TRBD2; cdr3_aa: CAISESPSGPANEQFF; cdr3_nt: TGTGCCATCAGTGAGTCCCCTAGCGGCCCAGCCAATGAGCAGTTCTTC
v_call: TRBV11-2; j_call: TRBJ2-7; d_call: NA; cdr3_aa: CASSRNTGEDEQYF; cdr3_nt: TGTGCCAGCAGCCGGAATACAGGGGAGGACGAGCAGTACTTC
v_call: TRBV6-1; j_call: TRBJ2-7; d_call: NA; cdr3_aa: CASSESWTESSYEQYF; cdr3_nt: TGTGCCAGCAGTGAATCTTGGACAGAAAGCTCCTACGAGCAGTACTTC